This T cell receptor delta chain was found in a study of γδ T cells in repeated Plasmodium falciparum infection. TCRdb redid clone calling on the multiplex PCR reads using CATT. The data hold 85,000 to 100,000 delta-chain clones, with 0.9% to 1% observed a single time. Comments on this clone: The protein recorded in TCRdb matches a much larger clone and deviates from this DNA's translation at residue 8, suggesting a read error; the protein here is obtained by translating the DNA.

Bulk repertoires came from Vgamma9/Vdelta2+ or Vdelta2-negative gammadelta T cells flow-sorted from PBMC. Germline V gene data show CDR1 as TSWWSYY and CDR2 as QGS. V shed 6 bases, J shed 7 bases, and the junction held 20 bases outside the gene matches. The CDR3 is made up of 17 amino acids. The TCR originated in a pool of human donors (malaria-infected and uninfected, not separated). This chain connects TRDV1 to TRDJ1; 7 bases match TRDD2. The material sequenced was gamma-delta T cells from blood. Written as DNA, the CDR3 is TGTGCTCTTGGCGACTTCCTAAGGAAGCCGGGAGCTCTTAAACTCATCTTT. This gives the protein CALGDFLRKPGALKLIF.